A selection of T cell receptor beta chains follows, all from one sample in a study of blood T cell repertoires in COVID-19. The repertoire was sequenced with immunoSEQ multiplex PCR; TCRdb's copy has only in-frame clones and lacks some. The sample holds about 56,000 clones, 89% seen once. The sequenced sample consisted of peripheral blood. The receptors were sampled from a human donor in a cohort sampled during active COVID-19. CDR3s include the opening cysteine and the closing phenylalanine or tryptophan. Each record gives: J gene, clone size, V gene, D gene, CDR3 protein. The D gene is left open where the match is weak. The listing skips clone size in some rows; elsewhere it reads once, few, many or a size class.

>TRBJ2-7|-|TRBV3-1/TRBV3-2|TRBD1
CASSPRRDSFYEQYF
>TRBJ2-7|-|TRBV9|-
CASSPLLNYEQYF
>TRBJ1-5|-|TRBV27|-
CASSPLTGLLSPSNQPQHF
>TRBJ2-7|-|TRBV6-5|-
CASCFTSSYEQYF
>TRBJ2-1|-|TRBV30|TRBD1
CAWSVWSGGRDEQFF
>TRBJ2-1|-|TRBV12-3/TRBV12-4|-
CASSFRGNEQFF
>TRBJ1-5|-|TRBV7-2|-
CASSLQGIHQPQHF
>TRBJ2-2|once|TRBV29-1|TRBD1
CSVRTGGNTGELFF
>TRBJ2-7|-|TRBV12-3/TRBV12-4|-
CASSLQIHEQYF
>TRBJ1-2|-|TRBV2|TRBD1
CASSAGTGDYGYTF
>TRBJ2-2|-|TRBV10-3|TRBD2
CAISDFLAGGQGGELFF
>TRBJ1-2|-|TRBV18|-
CASSPSHGINYGYTF
>TRBJ1-1|few|TRBV9|TRBD1
CASSVGDRRNTEAFF